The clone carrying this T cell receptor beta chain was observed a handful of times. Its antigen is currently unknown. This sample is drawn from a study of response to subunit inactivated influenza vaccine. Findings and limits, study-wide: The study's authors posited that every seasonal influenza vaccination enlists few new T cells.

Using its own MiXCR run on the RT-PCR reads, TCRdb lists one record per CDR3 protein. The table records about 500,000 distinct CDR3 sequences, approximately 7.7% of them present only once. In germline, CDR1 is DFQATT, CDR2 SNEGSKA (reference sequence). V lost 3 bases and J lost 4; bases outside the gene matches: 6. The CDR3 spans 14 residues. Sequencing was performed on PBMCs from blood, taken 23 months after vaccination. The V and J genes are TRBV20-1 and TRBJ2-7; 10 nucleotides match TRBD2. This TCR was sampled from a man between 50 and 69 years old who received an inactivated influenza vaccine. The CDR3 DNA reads TGCAGTGCTAGCGAGCGGGGGGGGAGGTACGAGCAGTACTTC. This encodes CSASERGGRYEQYF.